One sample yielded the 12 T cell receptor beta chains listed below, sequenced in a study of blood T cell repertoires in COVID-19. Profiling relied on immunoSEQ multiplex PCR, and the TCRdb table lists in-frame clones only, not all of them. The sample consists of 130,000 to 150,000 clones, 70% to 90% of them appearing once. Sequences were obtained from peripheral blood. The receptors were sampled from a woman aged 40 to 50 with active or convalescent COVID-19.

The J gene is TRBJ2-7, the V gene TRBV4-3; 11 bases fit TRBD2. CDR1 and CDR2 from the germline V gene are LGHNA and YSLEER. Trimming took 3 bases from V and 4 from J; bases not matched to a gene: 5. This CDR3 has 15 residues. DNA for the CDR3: TGCGCCAGCAGCCAGGGACTAGCGGTACTTTACGAGCAGTACTTC. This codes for CASSQGLAVLYEQYF.

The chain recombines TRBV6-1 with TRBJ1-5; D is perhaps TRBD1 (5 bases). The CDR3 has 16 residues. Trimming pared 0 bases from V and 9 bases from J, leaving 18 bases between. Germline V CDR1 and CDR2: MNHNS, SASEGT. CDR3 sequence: CASSEAGPWGVMPQHF. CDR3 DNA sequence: TGTGCCAGCAGTGAAGCGGGCCCTTGGGGCGTTATGCCCCAGCATTTT.

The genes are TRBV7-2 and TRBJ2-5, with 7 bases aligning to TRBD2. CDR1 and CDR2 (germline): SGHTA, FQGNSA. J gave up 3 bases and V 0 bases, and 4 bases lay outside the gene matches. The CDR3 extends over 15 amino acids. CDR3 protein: CASSLAPTSKETQYF. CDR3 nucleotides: TGTGCCAGCAGCTTAGCGCCGACTAGCAAAGAGACCCAGTACTTC.

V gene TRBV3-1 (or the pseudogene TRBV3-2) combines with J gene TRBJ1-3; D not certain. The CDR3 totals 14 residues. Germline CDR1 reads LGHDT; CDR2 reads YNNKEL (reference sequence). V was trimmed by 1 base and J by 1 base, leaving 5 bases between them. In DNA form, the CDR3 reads TGTGCCAGCAGCCAAGCCGTTTCTGGAAACACCATATATTTT. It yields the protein CASSQAVSGNTIYF.

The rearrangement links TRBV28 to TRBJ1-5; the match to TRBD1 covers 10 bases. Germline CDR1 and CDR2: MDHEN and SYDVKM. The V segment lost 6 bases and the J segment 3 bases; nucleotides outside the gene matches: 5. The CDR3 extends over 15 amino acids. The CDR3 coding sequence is TGTGCCAGCAGATTGGGACAGGGGAACAATCAGCCCCAGCATTTT. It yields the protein CASRLGQGNNQPQHF. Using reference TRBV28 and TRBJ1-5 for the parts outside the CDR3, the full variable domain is DVKVTQSSRYLVKRTGEKVFLECVQDMDHENMFWYRQDPGLGLRLIYFSYDVKMKEKGDIPEGYSVSREKKERFSLILESASTNQTSMYLCASRLGQGNNQPQHFGDGTRLSIL.

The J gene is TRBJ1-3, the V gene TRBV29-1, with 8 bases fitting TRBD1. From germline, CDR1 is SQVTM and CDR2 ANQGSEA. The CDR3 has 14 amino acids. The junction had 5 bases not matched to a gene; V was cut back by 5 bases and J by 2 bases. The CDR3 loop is CSVYRGDTGNTIYF. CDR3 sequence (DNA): TGCAGCGTTTACAGGGGGGACACTGGAAACACCATATATTTT. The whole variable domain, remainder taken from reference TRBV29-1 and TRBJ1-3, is SAVISQKPSRDICQRGTSLTIQCQVDSQVTMMFWYRQQPGQSLTLIATANQGSEATYESGFVIDKFPISRPNLTFSTLTVSNMSPEDSSIYLCSVYRGDTGNTIYFGEGSWLTVV.

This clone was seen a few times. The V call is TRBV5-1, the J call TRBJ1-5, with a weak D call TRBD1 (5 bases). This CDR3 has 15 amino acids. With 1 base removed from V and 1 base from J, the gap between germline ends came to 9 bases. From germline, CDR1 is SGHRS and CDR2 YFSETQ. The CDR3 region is CASSLRGPSNQPQHF. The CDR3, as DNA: TGCGCCAGCAGCTTGAGGGGCCCCAGCAATCAGCCCCAGCATTTT.

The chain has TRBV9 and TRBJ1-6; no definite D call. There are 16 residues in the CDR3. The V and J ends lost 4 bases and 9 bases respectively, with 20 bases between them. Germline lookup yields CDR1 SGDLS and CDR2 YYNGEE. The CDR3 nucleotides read TGTGCCAGCAGCCCCTCGAGAGGGCTCGTAGGTTCACCCCTCCACTTT. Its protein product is CASSPSRGLVGSPLHF.

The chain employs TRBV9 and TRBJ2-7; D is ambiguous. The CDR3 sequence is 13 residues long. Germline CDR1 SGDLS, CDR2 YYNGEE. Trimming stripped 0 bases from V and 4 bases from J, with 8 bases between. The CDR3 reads CASSVGAQYEQYF. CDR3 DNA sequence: TGTGCCAGCAGCGTAGGGGCGCAGTACGAGCAGTACTTC. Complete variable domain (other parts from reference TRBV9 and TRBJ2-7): DSGVTQTPKHLITATGQRVTLRCSPRSGDLSVYWYQQSLDQGLQFLIQYYNGEERAKGNILERFSAQQFPDLHSELNLSSLELGDSALYFCASSVGAQYEQYFGPGTRLTVT.

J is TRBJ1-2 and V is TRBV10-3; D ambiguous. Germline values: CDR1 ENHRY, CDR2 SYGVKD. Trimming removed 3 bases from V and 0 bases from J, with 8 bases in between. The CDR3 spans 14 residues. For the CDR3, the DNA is TGTGCCATCAGTGATCCAAGAGCTAACTATGGCTACACCTTC. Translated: CAISDPRANYGYTF.

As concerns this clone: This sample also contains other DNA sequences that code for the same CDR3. The DNA of the CDR3 is TGTGCCAGCAGTCGTGACAGGTTCGGGGAGACCCAGTACTTC. This translates into CASSRDRFGETQYF. This chain joins TRBV5-6 and TRBJ2-5; D might be TRBD1 (6 bases). Trimming took 5 bases from V and 5 from J, leaving 16 bases between them. This CDR3 is 14 amino acids long. Germline loops: CDR1 SGHDT, CDR2 YYEEEE.

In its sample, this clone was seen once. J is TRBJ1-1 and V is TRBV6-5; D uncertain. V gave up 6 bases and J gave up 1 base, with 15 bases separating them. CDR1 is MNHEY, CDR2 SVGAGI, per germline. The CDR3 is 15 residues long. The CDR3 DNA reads TGTGCCAGCAGCTCTATGGGCCGCCAGAACACTGAAGCTTTCTTT. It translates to CASSSMGRQNTEAFF.